This T cell receptor (beta chain) was sequenced for a study of sequential checkpoint blockade in melanoma. The sample's treatment: randomized to nivolumab then ipilimumab (arm A) or the reverse (arm B). Patients had received no earlier DNA-damaging chemotherapy. The V end was cut by 0 bases, the J end by 0 bases, with 10 bases between. The CDR3 runs to 16 residues. The germline CDR1 and CDR2 sequences are SGHVS and FNYEAQ. Clones were read by immunoSEQ multiplex PCR, and TCRdb kept only the in-frame ones, dropping some. The table shows 20,000 to 25,000 clones, with roughly 80% occurring only once. The TCR comes from a human donor with melanoma. The material was CD8+ T cells sorted from blood (inferred from file names), obtained from a patient given nivolumab and ipilimumab in sequence. The J gene is TRBJ2-3, the V gene TRBV7-6, with a possible D match to TRBD1 (6 bases). CDR3 in DNA: TGTGCCAGCAGCTTAGCGGGGACAACTAGCACAGATACGCAGTATTTT. It codes for CASSLAGTTSTDTQYF.